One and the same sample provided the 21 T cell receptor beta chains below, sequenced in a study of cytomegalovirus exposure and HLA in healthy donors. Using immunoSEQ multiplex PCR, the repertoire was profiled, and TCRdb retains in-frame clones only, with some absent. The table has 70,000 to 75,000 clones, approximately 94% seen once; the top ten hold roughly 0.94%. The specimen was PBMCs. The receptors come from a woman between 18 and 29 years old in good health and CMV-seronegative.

CDR3 sequence (DNA): TGTGCCAGCAGTGTGACTAGCGGGCTCACAGATACGCAGTATTTT. Translated, it gives CASSVTSGLTDTQYF. The chain is built from TRBV2 and TRBJ2-3; 10 bases map to TRBD2. The CDR3 totals 15 residues. V trimming: 4 bases; J trimming: 2 bases; junction bases outside the gene matches: 3. Germline V gives CDR1 SNHLY, CDR2 FYNNEI.

The CDR3 sequence: CASSLKGVGEQYF. For the CDR3, the DNA is TGTGCCAGCAGTTTAAAGGGGGTAGGGGAGCAGTACTTC. The rearrangement links TRBV27 to TRBJ2-7; D is perhaps TRBD1 (6 bases). CDR1 and CDR2 from the germline V gene are MNHEY and SMNVEV (reference sequence). The CDR3 has 13 amino acids. V lost 2 bases, J lost 7 bases, and 12 bases lay in between.

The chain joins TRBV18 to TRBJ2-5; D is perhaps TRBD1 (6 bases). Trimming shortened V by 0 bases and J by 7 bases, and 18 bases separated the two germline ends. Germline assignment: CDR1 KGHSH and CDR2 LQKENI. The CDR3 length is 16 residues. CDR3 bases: TGTGCCAGCTCACCACCGGGGGCCCAGGTGATCGGGACCCAGTACTTC. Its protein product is CASSPPGAQVIGTQYF.

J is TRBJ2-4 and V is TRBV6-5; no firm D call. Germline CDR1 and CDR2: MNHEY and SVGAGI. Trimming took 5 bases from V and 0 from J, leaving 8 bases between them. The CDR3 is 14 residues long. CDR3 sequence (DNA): TGTGCCAGCAGTCCTTCCAGAGCCAAAAACATTCAGTACTTC. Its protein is CASSPSRAKNIQYF.

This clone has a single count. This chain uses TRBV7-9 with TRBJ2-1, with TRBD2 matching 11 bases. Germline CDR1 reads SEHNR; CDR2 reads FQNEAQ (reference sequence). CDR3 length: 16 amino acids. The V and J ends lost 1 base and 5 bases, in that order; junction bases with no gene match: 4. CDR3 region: CASSLVTSGRHNEQFF. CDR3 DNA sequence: TGTGCCAGCAGCTTAGTTACTAGCGGGAGACACAATGAGCAGTTCTTC.

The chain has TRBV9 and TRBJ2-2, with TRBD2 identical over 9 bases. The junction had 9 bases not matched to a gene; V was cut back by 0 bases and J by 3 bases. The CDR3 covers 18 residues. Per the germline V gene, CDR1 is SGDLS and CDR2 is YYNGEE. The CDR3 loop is CASSVGASGMGDTGELFF. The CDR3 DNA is TGTGCCAGCAGCGTAGGTGCTAGCGGGATGGGAGACACCGGGGAGCTGTTTTTT.

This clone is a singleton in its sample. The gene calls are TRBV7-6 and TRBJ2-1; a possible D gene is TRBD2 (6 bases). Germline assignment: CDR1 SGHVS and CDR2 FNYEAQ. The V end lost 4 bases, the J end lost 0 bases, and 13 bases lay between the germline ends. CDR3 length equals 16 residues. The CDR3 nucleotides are TGTGCCAGCAGCTCCTCGACTAGTAGCTCCTACAATGAGCAGTTCTTC. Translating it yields CASSSSTSSSYNEQFF.

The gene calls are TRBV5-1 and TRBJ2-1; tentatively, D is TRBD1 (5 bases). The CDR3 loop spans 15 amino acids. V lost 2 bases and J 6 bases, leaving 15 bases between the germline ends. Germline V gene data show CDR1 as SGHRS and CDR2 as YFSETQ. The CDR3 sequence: CASSLLRVSGNEQFF. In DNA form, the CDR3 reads TGCGCCAGCAGCTTACTCAGGGTTTCGGGCAATGAGCAGTTCTTC.

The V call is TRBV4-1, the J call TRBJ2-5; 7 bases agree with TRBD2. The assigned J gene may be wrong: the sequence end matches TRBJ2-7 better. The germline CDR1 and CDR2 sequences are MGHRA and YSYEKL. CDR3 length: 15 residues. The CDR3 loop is CASSQDRLAFYEQYF. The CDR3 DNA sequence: TGCGCCAGCAGCCAAGATCGACTAGCCTTCTACGAGCAGTACTTC.

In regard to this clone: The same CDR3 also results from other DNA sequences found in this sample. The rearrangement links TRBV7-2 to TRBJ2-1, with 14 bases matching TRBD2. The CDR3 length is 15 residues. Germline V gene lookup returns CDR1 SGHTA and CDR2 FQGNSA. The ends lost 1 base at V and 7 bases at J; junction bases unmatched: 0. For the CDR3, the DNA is TGTGCCAGCAGCTTAGGACTAGCGGGAGGGAATGAGCAGTTCTTC. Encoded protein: CASSLGLAGGNEQFF.

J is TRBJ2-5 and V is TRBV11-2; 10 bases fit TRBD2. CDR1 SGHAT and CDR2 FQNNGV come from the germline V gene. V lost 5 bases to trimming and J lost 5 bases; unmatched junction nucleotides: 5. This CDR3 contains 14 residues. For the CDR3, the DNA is TGTGCCAGCAGCCCAACTAGCGGGGTGGAGACCCAGTACTTC. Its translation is CASSPTSGVETQYF.

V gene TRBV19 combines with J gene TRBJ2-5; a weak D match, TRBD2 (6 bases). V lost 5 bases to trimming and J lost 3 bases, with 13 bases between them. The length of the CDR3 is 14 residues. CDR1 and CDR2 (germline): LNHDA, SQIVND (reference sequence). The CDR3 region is CASSSGTPKETQYF. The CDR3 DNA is TGTGCCAGTAGTTCCGGGACTCCAAAAGAGACCCAGTACTTC.

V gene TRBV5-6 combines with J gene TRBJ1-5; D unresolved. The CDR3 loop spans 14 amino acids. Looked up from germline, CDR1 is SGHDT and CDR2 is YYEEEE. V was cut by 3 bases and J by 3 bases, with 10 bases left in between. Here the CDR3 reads CASSSRHNNQPQHF. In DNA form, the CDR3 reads TGTGCCAGCAGCTCGCGACACAACAATCAGCCCCAGCATTTT. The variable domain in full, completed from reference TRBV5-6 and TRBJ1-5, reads DAGVTQSPTHLIKTRGQQVTLRCSPKSGHDTVSWYQQALGQGPQFIFQYYEEEERQRGNFPDRFSGHQFPNYSSELNVNALLLGDSALYLCASSSRHNNQPQHFGDGTRLSIL.

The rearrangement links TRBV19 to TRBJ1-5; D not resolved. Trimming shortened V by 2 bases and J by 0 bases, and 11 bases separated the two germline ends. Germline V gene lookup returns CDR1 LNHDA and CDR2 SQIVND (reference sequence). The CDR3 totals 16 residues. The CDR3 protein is CASSILWARSNQPQHF. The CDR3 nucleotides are TGTGCCAGTAGTATATTGTGGGCCCGTAGCAATCAGCCCCAGCATTTT.

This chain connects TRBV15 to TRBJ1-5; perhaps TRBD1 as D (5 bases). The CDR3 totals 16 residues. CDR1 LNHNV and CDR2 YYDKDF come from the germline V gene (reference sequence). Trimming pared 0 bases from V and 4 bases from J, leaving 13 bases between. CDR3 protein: CATSRDFRAGNQPQHF. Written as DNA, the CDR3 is TGTGCCACCAGCAGAGATTTCAGGGCGGGGAATCAGCCCCAGCATTTT.

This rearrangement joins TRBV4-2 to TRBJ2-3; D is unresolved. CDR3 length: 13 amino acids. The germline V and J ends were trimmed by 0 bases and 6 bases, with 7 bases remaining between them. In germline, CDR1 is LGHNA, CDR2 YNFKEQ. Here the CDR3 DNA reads TGTGCCAGCAGCCAAGAGAGTAAGGATACGCAGTATTTT. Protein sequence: CASSQESKDTQYF.

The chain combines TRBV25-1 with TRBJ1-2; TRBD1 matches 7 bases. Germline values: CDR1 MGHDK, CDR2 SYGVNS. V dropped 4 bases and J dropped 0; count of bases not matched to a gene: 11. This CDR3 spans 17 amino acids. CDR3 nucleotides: TGTGCCAGCAGTGGAGTGGTGACAGGGTCCCCTAACTATGGCTACACCTTC. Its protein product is CASSGVVTGSPNYGYTF.

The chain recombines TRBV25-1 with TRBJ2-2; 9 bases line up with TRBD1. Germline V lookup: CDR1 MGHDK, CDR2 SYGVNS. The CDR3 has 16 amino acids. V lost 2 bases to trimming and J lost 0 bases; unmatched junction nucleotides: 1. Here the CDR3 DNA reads TGTGCCAGCAGTGAAGACAGGGGGTCGAACACCGGGGAGCTGTTTTTT. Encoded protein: CASSEDRGSNTGELFF.

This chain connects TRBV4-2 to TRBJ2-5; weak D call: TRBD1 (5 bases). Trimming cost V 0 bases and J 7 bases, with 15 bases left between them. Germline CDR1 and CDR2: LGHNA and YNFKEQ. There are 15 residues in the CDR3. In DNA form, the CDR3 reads TGTGCCAGCAGCCAAGATTGGGGCCCTTTAATGACCCAGTACTTC. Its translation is CASSQDWGPLMTQYF.

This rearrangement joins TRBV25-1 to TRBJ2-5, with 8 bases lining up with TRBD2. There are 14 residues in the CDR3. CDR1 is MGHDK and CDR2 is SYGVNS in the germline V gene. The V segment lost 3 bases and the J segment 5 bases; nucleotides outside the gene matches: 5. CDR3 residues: CASSDLRLAETQYF. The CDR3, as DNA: TGTGCCAGCAGTGACTTGAGACTAGCGGAGACCCAGTACTTC. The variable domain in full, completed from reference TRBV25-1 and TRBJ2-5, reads EADIYQTPRYLVIGTGKKITLECSQTMGHDKMYWYQQDPGMELHLIHYSYGVNSTEKGDLSSESTVSRIRTEHFPLTLESARPSHTSQYLCASSDLRLAETQYFGPGTRLLVL.

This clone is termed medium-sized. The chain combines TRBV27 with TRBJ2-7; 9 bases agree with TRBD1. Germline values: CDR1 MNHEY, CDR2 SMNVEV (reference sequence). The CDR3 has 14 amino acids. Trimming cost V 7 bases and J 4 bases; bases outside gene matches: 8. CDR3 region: CASTSGDRAYEQYF. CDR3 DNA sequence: TGTGCCAGCACCTCCGGGGACAGGGCATACGAGCAGTACTTC.